These 4 T cell receptor beta chains originate from one sample sequenced in a study of CD8 T cells in Susac syndrome. RNA was extracted with the RNeasy kit, and a quantity of roughly 0.5 to 1 ug was reverse transcribed using random hexamers. TCRdb processed the immunoSEQ multiplex PCR reads anew with MiXCR; each CDR3 protein has one entry. The repertoire holds approximately 100,000 distinct CDR3 sequences, with about nine tenths as singletons. Sequencing input: CD4+ T cells from PBMCs. These receptors were collected from a human donor in good health.

The chain combines TRBV5-4 with TRBJ2-7, with 7 bases that match TRBD1. This CDR3 spans 15 amino acids. Germline V gene lookup returns CDR1 SGHNT and CDR2 YYREEE (reference sequence). V trimming: 0 bases; J trimming: 0 bases; junction bases outside the gene matches: 3. The CDR3 nucleotides read TGTGCCAGCAGCTTGGGCAGGGGGAGCTCCTACGAGCAGTACTTC. Protein product: CASSLGRGSSYEQYF. Based on the CDR3 plus reference TRBV5-4 and TRBJ2-7, the full variable domain is ETGVTQSPTHLIKTRGQQVTLRCSSQSGHNTVSWYQQALGQGPQFIFQYYREEENGRGNFPPRFSGLQFPNYSSELNVNALELDDSALYLCASSLGRGSSYEQYFGPGTRLTVT.

The genes are TRBV30 and TRBJ1-2; tentatively, D is TRBD1 (6 bases). This CDR3 is built from 11 residues. The germline V gene has CDR1 GTSNPN and CDR2 SVGIG (reference sequence). The ends were cut back, 5 bases at V and 5 bases at J, with 9 bases in the middle. CDR3 sequence (DNA): TGTGCCTGGGGACAGATATATGGCTACACCTTC. The encoded protein is CAWGQIYGYTF.

The rearrangement joins TRBV10-2 to TRBJ1-5, with a possible D match to TRBD1 (5 bases). Trimming left V 7 bases short and J 5 bases short, with 12 bases between. Germline CDR1 WSHSY, CDR2 SAAADI. The CDR3 runs to 13 residues. DNA for the CDR3: TGCGCCAGCACCCGGGACCTTGATCAGCCCCAGCATTTT. Translated: CASTRDLDQPQHF.

The V and J genes are TRBV29-1 and TRBJ2-3; 16 bases are shared with TRBD2. The germline CDR1 and CDR2 sequences are SQVTM and ANQGSEA. CDR3 size: 16 residues. The V gene end was trimmed by 4 bases and the J gene end by 6 bases; junction bases not matched to a gene: 7. For the CDR3, the DNA is TGCAGCGTTGTGGGGACTAGCGGGGGGGCTACGGATACGCAGTATTTT. It specifies CSVVGTSGGATDTQYF.